This T cell receptor beta chain was recorded in a study of cytomegalovirus exposure and HLA in healthy donors. Study findings and constraints: Generally TCR sequences proved uncommon, though certain public TCRs appeared in numerous donors. Reports credit the classifier with highly specific, highly sensitive diagnosis of cytomegalovirus status. Cytomegalovirus-associated TCR beta chains were listed, numbering some 150.

With respect to this clone: Its antigen is not known.

TCRdb keeps only in-frame clones here, not all; method: immunoSEQ multiplex PCR. The sample yields about 97,000 clones, about 94% seen once. Donors came from a validation cohort of approximately 110 subjects, distinct from the first 666-subject cohort. CDR3 length: 14 residues. The V gene's germline CDR1 is MNHEY and CDR2 SVGAGI. With 5 bases clipped from V and 6 bases from J, the junction kept 9 bases outside the gene matches. This chain links TRBV6-5 with TRBJ1-2; 7 nucleotides line up with TRBD1. The sample was PBMCs. This clonotype was sampled from a woman between 18 and 29 years old in good health and CMV-seronegative. CDR3 protein: CASSEPRTGDGYTF. As DNA, the CDR3 is TGTGCCAGCAGTGAACCTCGGACAGGCGATGGCTACACCTTC.